This TCR beta chain was identified during a study of blood T cell repertoires in COVID-19. The CDR3 is 15 amino acids. The germline CDR1 and CDR2 sequences are SGHRS and YFSETQ. The trim removed 0 bases at V and 8 bases at J, leaving 5 bases unmatched. Adults between roughly 18 and 95 years of age took part from 20 to 25 US areas. In assigning cohorts, the study relied on participant-reported clinical history. Source study methods: Estimation of nucleated cell counts was performed using reference gene primer amplification. This table comes from immunoSEQ multiplex PCR, and its TCRdb copy is limited to in-frame clones, with some not included. That table is the source of V, J and clone size, and D and trimming were worked out from the DNA. The sample yields approximately 300,000 clones, around 84% seen once.

This sequence was found in a man in his thirties or forties who had recovered from COVID-19. The sequenced material came from PBMCs or T cells enriched from blood (not recorded which). The chain is built from TRBV5-1 and TRBJ1-5, with 10 nucleotides matching TRBD1. The CDR3 is CASSLAGQGYEPQHF. The CDR3 nucleotides are TGCGCCAGCAGCTTGGCGGGACAGGGGTATGAGCCCCAGCATTTT. The full variable domain, in which reference TRBV5-1 and TRBJ1-5 provide the parts outside the CDR3, is KAGVTQTPRYLIKTRGQQVTLSCSPISGHRSVSWYQQTPGQGLQFLFEYFSETQRNKGNFPGRFSGRQFSNSRSEMNVSTLELGDSALYLCASSLAGQGYEPQHFGDGTRLSIL.